The 2 T cell receptor beta chains below come from one sample, sequenced in a study of T cell changes during pregnancy in multiple sclerosis. Produced via immunoSEQ multiplex PCR; TCRdb's table is partial and in-frame only. This sample has roughly 110,000 clones, with 80% to 95% found just once. The input for sequencing was peripheral blood, taken in the third trimester of pregnancy. These receptors were taken from a female donor with multiple sclerosis, enrolled in a pregnancy study.

The rearrangement links TRBV27 to TRBJ1-5; D gene uncertain. V gave up 4 bases and J gave up 2 bases, with 12 bases separating them. This CDR3 has 15 residues. Germline lookup yields CDR1 MNHEY and CDR2 SMNVEV (reference sequence). The CDR3 loop is CASSSAGVGNQPQHF. In DNA form, the CDR3 reads TGTGCCAGCAGTTCGGCGGGAGTCGGCAATCAGCCCCAGCATTTT.

The rearrangement joins TRBV11-1 to TRBJ2-7; 7 nucleotides line up with TRBD2. This CDR3 region has 16 residues. Germline V gives CDR1 SGHAT, CDR2 FQDESV (reference sequence). V lost 0 bases, J lost 0 bases, and 5 bases stayed unmatched. The CDR3 sequence is CASSLAGGPISYEQYF. The CDR3 coding sequence is TGTGCCAGCAGCTTAGCGGGAGGGCCTATCTCCTACGAGCAGTACTTC.